The clone carrying this T cell receptor (beta chain) was found many times. Treg sorting used a CD4+CD25+CD127-/low gate. Each CDR3 protein gets one entry after TCRdb re-called the 5' RACE reads with MiXCR. The sample yields fewer than 13,000 distinct CDR3 sequences, 17% seen once. V was shortened by 2 bases and J by 4 bases, with 14 bases between the two germline ends. The CDR3 consists of 16 residues. In germline, CDR1 is KGHSH, CDR2 LQKENI. Sequencing was done on a sample of Tregs sorted from a lymph node. This receptor was obtained from a female donor with breast cancer. This chain links TRBV18 with TRBJ1-4; TRBD1 might be the D (6 bases). The CDR3 nucleotides are TGTGCCAGCTCACCAACCCCACAGGGAATTAATGAAAAACTGTTTTTT. It translates to CASSPTPQGINEKLFF. The variable domain in full, with the rest retrieved from reference TRBV18 and TRBJ1-4, is NAGVMQNPRHLVRRRGQEARLRCSPMKGHSHVYWYRQLPEEGLKFMVYLQKENIIDESGMPKERFSAEFPKEGPSILRIQQVVRGDSAAYFCASSPTPQGINEKLFFGSGTQLSVL.